These 15 T cell receptor beta chains share one sample of origin, sequenced in a study of blood T cell repertoires in COVID-19 (dated by TCRdb to between 2020 and 2021). Library generation was performed with the immunoSEQ multiplex PCR assay. This is the immuneACCESS table as TCRdb keeps it, with only in-frame sequences that have V and J called. A part of the clones is gone; compared with another copy, unresolved V genes explain less than half, and the rest is unexplained. The sample contains 250,000 to 400,000 clones, 90% of them found a single time. Under 3.5% of the sample is held by the ten biggest clonotypes. Sequenced: peripheral blood. All receptors come from a woman in her 30s with COVID-19, enrolled during active disease.

This clone came up once. The chain recombines TRBV13 with TRBJ2-3, with 7 bases lining up with TRBD2. Unmatched junction bases numbered 3, after V lost 0 bases and J lost 0 bases. Germline CDR1 PRHDT, CDR2 FYEKMQ (reference sequence). The CDR3 covers 16 residues. The CDR3 protein is CASSLGRGTSTDTQYF. DNA of the CDR3: TGTGCCAGCAGCTTAGGGCGGGGGACTAGCACAGATACGCAGTATTTT.

The chain couples TRBV9 to TRBJ2-2; TRBD2 agrees at 9 bases. The CDR3 runs 15 residues. The V gene's germline CDR1 is SGDLS and CDR2 YYNGEE. V dropped 1 base and J dropped 5; count of bases not matched to a gene: 3. This CDR3 is CASSVQTSGTGELFF. DNA of the CDR3: TGTGCCAGCAGCGTACAGACTAGCGGAACCGGGGAGCTGTTTTTT.

This clone was found once. The genes are TRBV18 and TRBJ2-4, with 11 nucleotides matching TRBD1. The V and J ends lost 6 bases and 5 bases, in that order; junction bases with no gene match: 6. There are 15 residues in the CDR3. The germline CDR1 and CDR2 sequences are KGHSH and LQKENI. CDR3 in amino acids: CASSLGQGAENIQYF. The CDR3, as DNA: TGTGCCAGCTCCTTAGGACAGGGGGCAGAAAACATTCAGTACTTC.

V and J are TRBV6-2 or TRBV6-3 and TRBJ2-5; maybe TRBD1 (5 bases). V dropped 2 bases and J dropped 1 base, with 11 bases sitting between them. Germline assignment: CDR1 MNHEY and CDR2 SVGEGT. The CDR3 sequence is 15 residues long. The CDR3 nucleotides are TGTGCCAGCAGTTACCAGGGTCCCCTCCAAGAGACCCAGTACTTC. Translation gives CASSYQGPLQETQYF.

CDR3 loop: CASSVGTGANEKLFF. In DNA form, the CDR3 reads TGTGCCAGCAGCGTCGGGACAGGAGCAAATGAAAAACTGTTTTTT. The V gene is TRBV9, the J gene TRBJ1-4, with 8 bases lining up with TRBD1. The V and J ends lost 2 bases and 5 bases, in that order; junction bases with no gene match: 5. Germline V CDR1 and CDR2: SGDLS, YYNGEE. The CDR3 runs to 15 residues.

The J gene is TRBJ2-7, the V gene TRBV5-1; 8 bases agree with TRBD2. Germline V lookup: CDR1 SGHRS, CDR2 YFSETQ. CDR3 length: 14 residues. V lost 2 bases to trimming and J lost 5 bases; unmatched junction nucleotides: 6. This chain's CDR3 is CASSFGTRMDEQYF. The CDR3 DNA sequence: TGCGCCAGCAGCTTCGGGACTAGGATGGACGAGCAGTACTTC.

V is TRBV10-3 and J is TRBJ2-5; TRBD1 agrees at 9 bases. V gave up 10 bases and J gave up 2 bases; unmatched junction bases: 8. Looked up from germline, CDR1 is ENHRY and CDR2 is SYGVKD. CDR3 length: 14 amino acids. CDR3 loop: CATETGTGQETQYF. CDR3 nucleotides: TGTGCCACCGAAACCGGGACAGGGCAAGAGACCCAGTACTTC.

The chain recombines TRBV5-1 with TRBJ2-1; 7 nucleotides align to TRBD2. The germline gives CDR1 SGHRS, CDR2 YFSETQ. V dropped 7 bases and J dropped 1; count of bases not matched to a gene: 8. The length of the CDR3 is 15 residues. CDR3 DNA: TGCGCCAGCGCGGCAGCGGGATCGTCCTACAATGAGCAGTTCTTC. It translates to CASAAAGSSYNEQFF.

The sample holds one count of this clone. CDR3 nucleotide sequence: TGTGCCAGCAGCAAGACTTTCTCTGGGGCCAACGTCCTGACTTTC. Its translation is CASSKTFSGANVLTF. This chain links TRBV2 with TRBJ2-6; D unclear. The CDR3 loop spans 15 amino acids. V gave up 6 bases and J gave up 0 bases, with 9 bases separating them. Germline V gene lookup returns CDR1 SNHLY and CDR2 FYNNEI.

This clone has a handful of counts. The chain links TRBV30 to TRBJ2-5; 12 nucleotides line up with TRBD2. V shed 2 bases, J shed 5 bases, and the junction held 3 bases outside the gene matches. The CDR3 has 14 amino acids. Germline V gives CDR1 GTSNPN, CDR2 SVGIG (reference sequence). The CDR3 DNA reads TGTGCCTGGAGTCTCGGACTAGCGGGGGAGACCCAGTACTTC. Its protein product is CAWSLGLAGETQYF.

The chain has TRBV30 and TRBJ1-2, with D perhaps matching TRBD1 (5 bases). V was trimmed by 2 bases and J by 3 bases, leaving 13 bases between them. Germline V gene sequence: CDR1 GTSNPN, CDR2 SVGIG (reference sequence). The CDR3 totals 14 residues. CDR3 DNA: TGTGCCTGGAGTCCGACAGCAACCGACTATGGCTACACCTTC. Translation: CAWSPTATDYGYTF.

This chain links TRBV7-9 with TRBJ2-3, with 7 nucleotides matching TRBD1. The V and J ends lost 5 bases and 2 bases, in that order; junction bases with no gene match: 1. From germline, CDR1 is SEHNR and CDR2 FQNEAQ (reference sequence). There are 13 residues in the CDR3. The CDR3 protein is CASSGTATDTQYF. In DNA, the CDR3 is TGTGCCAGCAGCGGGACAGCCACAGATACGCAGTATTTT.

The rearrangement joins TRBV7-2 to TRBJ1-1, with D possibly matching TRBD1 (6 bases). With 3 bases removed from V and 1 base from J, the gap between germline ends came to 12 bases. This CDR3 is 15 amino acids long. Germline V lookup: CDR1 SGHTA, CDR2 FQGNSA. DNA for the CDR3: TGTGCCAGCAGCTTTTTTGCAGGGGAGAACACTGAAGCTTTCTTT. Protein product: CASSFFAGENTEAFF.

V and J are TRBV27 and TRBJ1-6; the D gene is possibly TRBD1 (5 bases). The V and J ends lost 0 bases and 9 bases respectively, with 9 bases between them. This CDR3 has 14 amino acids. From germline, CDR1 is MNHEY and CDR2 SMNVEV (reference sequence). The CDR3, as DNA: TGTGCCAGCAGTTTATCTATCCAGGGTTCACCCCTCCACTTT. Protein: CASSLSIQGSPLHF.

The rearrangement uses TRBV5-4 and TRBJ1-4, with D perhaps TRBD1 (6 bases). In germline, CDR1 is SGHNT, CDR2 YYREEE (reference sequence). The CDR3 sequence is 18 residues long. Trimming shortened V by 1 base and J by 1 base, and 17 bases separated the two germline ends. CDR3 nucleotides: TGTGCCAGCAGCTTGTCGAGGGGGGGCCCCTTAACTAATGAAAAACTGTTTTTT. Its protein is CASSLSRGGPLTNEKLFF.